These 2 T cell receptor beta chains originate from one sample sequenced in a study of molecular identifiers for immune sequencing clone quantification. One entry per CDR3 protein results from TCRdb running MiXCR on the PCR reads. The table has 70,000 to 95,000 distinct CDR3 sequences, around 20% seen once. The sample comprised naive CD8+ T cells from blood, with Jurkat cell RNA spiked in. Subset noted: FACS-sorted CD8+CD4-CCR7+CD45RA+ naive T cells. The source is a human donor in good health. Some libraries in this study had Jurkat cell RNA spiked in.

With respect to this clonotype: Given the absence of the conserved phenylalanine or tryptophan at the CDR3 end, a read error is likely. The chain employs TRBV27 and TRBJ2-4, with 7 bases lining up with TRBD1. Germline V gene data show CDR1 as MNHEY and CDR2 as SMNVEV (reference sequence). Trimming took 6 bases from V and 8 from J; bases not matched to a gene: 7. The CDR3 sequence is 13 residues long. CDR3 residues: CASRDRLGDIQYL. DNA for the CDR3: TGTGCCAGCAGGGACAGGCTCGGGGACATTCAGTACCTC.

This clonotype was picked up many times. Written as DNA, the CDR3 is TGTGCCAGCAGTTTATGGGCGGGGCAGGGGGCTGCCTATGAGCAGTTCTTC. This codes for CASSLWAGQGAAYEQFF. The chain employs TRBV27 and TRBJ2-1, with TRBD1 matching 8 bases. Germline values: CDR1 MNHEY, CDR2 SMNVEV (reference sequence). With 1 base clipped from V and 8 bases from J, the junction kept 13 bases outside the gene matches. CDR3 size: 17 residues.